Below, 8 T cell receptor beta chains from the same sample are listed, as sequenced in a study of Tregs in tolerant kidney transplant recipients. Sequencing used immunoSEQ multiplex PCR; TCRdb keeps in-frame clones, though not all of them. The profile shows 90,000 to 130,000 clones, 90% of them singletons. The sequenced sample was CD4+ T cells from blood, obtained before the transplant. The receptors were sampled from a human donor who received a combined kidney and bone marrow transplant.

This clone has a handful of counts. DNA of the CDR3: TGTGCCAGTAGTATAGGCGGCAATCAGCCCCAGCATTTT. Its protein product is CASSIGGNQPQHF. The chain carries TRBV19 and TRBJ1-5; D not resolved. This CDR3 has 13 amino acids. Trimming removed 1 base from V and 2 bases from J, with 3 bases in between. Germline CDR1 reads LNHDA; CDR2 reads SQIVND (reference sequence).

V usage is TRBV5-1 and J usage is TRBJ2-3; 8 bases agree with TRBD2. The V segment lost 0 bases and the J segment 3 bases; nucleotides outside the gene matches: 9. This CDR3 is 17 amino acids long. Germline lookup yields CDR1 SGHRS and CDR2 YFSETQ. CDR3 sequence (DNA): TGCGCCAGCAGCTTGGCGAGCGGGGGCCCTAAAACAGATACGCAGTATTTT. Translation gives CASSLASGGPKTDTQYF.

The chain combines TRBV10-3 with TRBJ1-1; TRBD1 matches at 8 bases. V was clipped by 3 bases and J by 3 bases; unmatched bases: 9. Germline V CDR1 and CDR2: ENHRY, SYGVKD. This CDR3 spans 16 amino acids. CDR3 region: CAISDVLTGEDTEAFF. CDR3 DNA: TGTGCCATCAGTGACGTTCTGACAGGGGAGGACACTGAAGCTTTCTTT.

The rearrangement links TRBV30 to TRBJ1-1; no clear D. Per the germline V gene, CDR1 is GTSNPN and CDR2 is SVGIG (reference sequence). Trimming removed 4 bases at V and 0 bases at J, with 9 bases between. This CDR3 comprises 13 residues. CDR3 sequence (DNA): TGTGCCTGGACTAGGCAGATGAACACTGAAGCTTTCTTT. It is translated as CAWTRQMNTEAFF. Variable domain in full (rest from reference TRBV30 and TRBJ1-1): SQTIHQWPATLVQPVGSPLSLECTVEGTSNPNLYWYRQAAGRGLQLLFYSVGIGQISSEVPQNLSASRPQDRQFILSSKKLLLSDSGFYLCAWTRQMNTEAFFGQGTRLTVV.

V is TRBV5-1 and J is TRBJ2-5; 10 bases map to TRBD1. CDR1 and CDR2 from the germline V gene are SGHRS and YFSETQ. The J segment lost 5 bases and the V segment lost 6 bases, leaving 13 bases of the junction unmatched. The CDR3 has 16 residues. The CDR3 loop is CASIQGGTGVRETQYF. In nucleotides, the CDR3 is TGCGCCAGCATCCAAGGAGGGACAGGGGTTAGGGAGACCCAGTACTTC. Using reference TRBV5-1 and TRBJ2-5 for the parts outside the CDR3, the full variable domain is KAGVTQTPRYLIKTRGQQVTLSCSPISGHRSVSWYQQTPGQGLQFLFEYFSETQRNKGNFPGRFSGRQFSNSRSEMNVSTLELGDSALYLCASIQGGTGVRETQYFGPGTRLLVL.

This clone was recorded only once. The chain links TRBV4-2 to TRBJ2-1; D call uncertain. The germline V gene encodes CDR1 LGHNA and CDR2 YNFKEQ. The CDR3 has 16 amino acids. Between the trimmed V and J ends, which lost 4 bases and 2 bases, there was a span of 15 bases. The CDR3 loop reads CASSPIFPEAYNEQFF. The CDR3 DNA sequence: TGTGCCAGCAGCCCCATATTCCCAGAGGCCTACAATGAGCAGTTCTTC.

This rearrangement joins TRBV10-3 to TRBJ1-1, with 7 bases that match TRBD1. V lost 6 bases and J lost 3; bases outside the gene matches: 4. The CDR3 totals 13 residues. Germline CDR1 reads ENHRY; CDR2 reads SYGVKD. The CDR3 bases are TGTGCCATCAGGAAGGGGGCGGACACTGAAGCTTTCTTT. It translates to CAIRKGADTEAFF.

The V gene is TRBV19, the J gene TRBJ1-2, with TRBD1 as a possible D gene (6 bases). The V gene's germline CDR1 is LNHDA and CDR2 SQIVND (reference sequence). Trimming took off 5 bases at V and 4 bases at J, with 11 bases between the two ends. The CDR3 contains 13 residues. The DNA for the CDR3 is TGTGCCAGTAGTCTTACAGGGTCCTATGGCTACACCTTC. The encoded protein is CASSLTGSYGYTF.